Each of the 32 T cell receptor beta chains below was sequenced from the same sample in a study of blood T cell repertoires in COVID-19. The assay was immunoSEQ multiplex PCR, and TCRdb's table has in-frame clones only and misses some. The repertoire has 250,000 or so clones, roughly 85% of them found once; the top ten carry around 2.9%. Sequenced sample: peripheral blood. The receptors come from a woman between 25 and 40 years old with active or convalescent COVID-19.

V and J are TRBV7-9 and TRBJ2-7, with 11 bases matching TRBD2. Germline V gene sequence: CDR1 SEHNR, CDR2 FQNEAQ (reference sequence). The CDR3 extends over 14 amino acids. V shed 5 bases, J shed 13 bases, and the junction held 13 bases outside the gene matches. CDR3 protein: CASSPKNLAGGLYF. The CDR3 region has the DNA TGTGCCAGCAGCCCGAAAAATTTAGCGGGGGGGCTATACTTC. Full variable domain (missing parts from reference TRBV7-9 and TRBJ2-7): DTGVSQNPRHKITKRGQNVTFRCDPISEHNRLYWYRQTLGQGPEFLTYFQNEAQLEKSRLLSDRFSAERPKGSFSTLEIQRTEQGDSAMYLCASSPKNLAGGLYFGPGTRLTVT.

The chain uses TRBV7-8 and TRBJ2-4; 7 positions match TRBD2. CDR1 and CDR2 (germline): SGHVS, FQNEAQ. This CDR3 contains 12 residues. V dropped 5 bases and J dropped 7; count of bases not matched to a gene: 2. The CDR3 protein is CASSRTRNIQYF. The CDR3 DNA reads as TGTGCCAGCAGCCGGACTAGGAACATTCAGTACTTC.

As to this clone: The junction shows a germline mismatch at one end, possibly a read error. Other DNA sequences of this sample code for an identical CDR3. The V call is TRBV15, the J call TRBJ2-6, with 8 bases lining up with TRBD2. This CDR3 has 16 amino acids. Per the germline V gene, CDR1 is LNHNV and CDR2 is YYDKDF (reference sequence). CDR3 in amino acids: CATSGGGGSGANVLTF. The CDR3 nucleotides are TGCGCCACCAGCGGGGGCGGGGGGTCTGGGGCCAACGTCCTGACTTTC. The entire variable domain, with the rest obtained from reference TRBV15 and TRBJ2-6, is as follows: DAMVIQNPRYQVTQFGKPVTLSCSQTLNHNVMYWYQQKSSQAPKLLFHYYDKDFNNEADTPDNFQSRRPNTSFCFLDIRSPGLGDTAMYLCATSGGGGSGANVLTFGAGSRLTVL.

This rearrangement joins TRBV3-1 (or the pseudogene TRBV3-2) to TRBJ1-2; the D gene is possibly TRBD1 (5 bases). CDR3 length equals 14 residues. Trimming removed 4 bases from V and 3 bases from J, with 12 bases in between. Germline V gene lookup returns CDR1 LGHDT and CDR2 YNNKEL (reference sequence). CDR3 nucleotide sequence: TGTGCCAGCAGCCCAGTGTGGGGGGACTATGGCTACACCTTC. This encodes CASSPVWGDYGYTF.

CDR3: CASSTKAGVTEAFF. Here the CDR3 DNA reads TGTGCCAGTAGCACGAAAGCGGGGGTTACTGAAGCTTTCTTT. This rearrangement joins TRBV19 to TRBJ1-1; weak D call: TRBD1 (5 bases). The ends were cut back, 6 bases at V and 5 bases at J, with 16 bases in the middle. The CDR3 spans 14 residues. Germline CDR1 and CDR2: LNHDA and SQIVND (reference sequence).

V gene TRBV2 combines with J gene TRBJ1-3; D not resolved. Germline CDR1 and CDR2: SNHLY and FYNNEI. V was clipped by 3 bases and J by 0 bases, with 9 bases between them. This CDR3 has 15 amino acids. The chain's CDR3 is CASSDRTLSGNTIYF. CDR3 sequence (DNA): TGTGCCAGCAGTGATAGGACTCTCTCTGGAAACACCATATATTTT.

The J gene is TRBJ1-4, the V gene TRBV5-8; 9 bases line up with TRBD1. This CDR3 region has 13 residues. Germline V gene lookup returns CDR1 SGHTS and CDR2 YDEGEE. The V and J ends lost 4 bases and 10 bases, in that order; junction bases with no gene match: 5. The CDR3 spells CASSARQGGKLFF. CDR3 nucleotides: TGTGCCAGCAGCGCTCGACAGGGGGGAAAACTGTTTTTT.

In the case of this clone: Additional DNA sequences in this sample encode the identical CDR3. The rearrangement joins TRBV20-1 to TRBJ1-1, with D unclear. This CDR3 spans 10 amino acids. Germline loops: CDR1 DFQATT, CDR2 SNEGSKA (reference sequence). Between the trimmed V and J ends, which lost 6 bases and 7 bases, there was a span of 9 bases. CDR3 in amino acids: CSAGTGEAFF. Here the CDR3 DNA reads TGCAGTGCAGGAACGGGTGAAGCTTTCTTT.

The chain recombines TRBV2 with TRBJ2-7; 8 bases map to TRBD1. The CDR3 has 15 residues. CDR1 is SNHLY, CDR2 FYNNEI, per germline. V dropped 7 bases and J dropped 2; count of bases not matched to a gene: 10. This CDR3 is CASIGQGRRTYEQYF. DNA for the CDR3: TGTGCCAGCATTGGACAGGGAAGGAGAACCTACGAGCAGTACTTC.

This chain joins TRBV6-4 and TRBJ2-5; tentative D call: TRBD2 (6 bases). This CDR3 spans 14 amino acids. V lost 11 bases, J lost 2 bases, and 18 bases lay in between. Germline values: CDR1 MRHNA, CDR2 SNTAGT. DNA for the CDR3: TGTGCCGGTTCTCTAGCGACTAATCAAGAGACCCAGTACTTC. Amino acids: CAGSLATNQETQYF.

This sequence joins TRBV5-1 and TRBJ1-1, with 7 bases lining up with TRBD1. This CDR3 spans 13 amino acids. Germline assignment: CDR1 SGHRS and CDR2 YFSETQ. V lost 3 bases and J lost 3; bases outside the gene matches: 2. The CDR3: CASSYTGDTEAFF. CDR3 DNA: TGCGCCAGCAGCTACACAGGGGACACTGAAGCTTTCTTT.

The J gene is TRBJ1-1, the V gene TRBV4-3, with 7 bases identical to TRBD1. The V gene's germline CDR1 is LGHNA and CDR2 YSLEER. V was clipped by 4 bases and J by 0 bases; unmatched bases: 2. This CDR3 is 14 amino acids long. The CDR3 nucleotides are TGCGCCAGCAGCCTCGGGACAGTGAACACTGAAGCTTTCTTT. It yields the protein CASSLGTVNTEAFF.

This clone appeared once. The chain has TRBV7-2 and TRBJ2-1; D remains unclear. Germline V gene data show CDR1 as SGHTA and CDR2 as FQGNSA. The V and J ends lost 3 bases and 2 bases respectively, with 17 bases between them. The CDR3 covers 17 residues. The CDR3 region is CASSLFPYPLAYNEQFF. The CDR3 DNA reads TGTGCCAGCAGCTTGTTTCCCTACCCCTTAGCCTACAATGAGCAGTTCTTC.

V and J are TRBV5-1 and TRBJ2-7; perhaps TRBD1 as D (8 bases). The CDR3 covers 14 residues. Germline assignment: CDR1 SGHRS and CDR2 YFSETQ. V lost 2 bases to trimming and J lost 3 bases, with 12 bases between them. The CDR3 nucleotides read TGCGCCAGCAGCTTCAACAGGGGGGGCTACGAGCAGTACTTC. This sequence encodes CASSFNRGGYEQYF.

The genes are TRBV16 and TRBJ1-5; D is unclear. CDR1 and CDR2 (germline): KGHSY, FQNENV. The CDR3 runs to 15 residues. The V end was cut by 0 bases, the J end by 2 bases, with 8 bases between. CDR3 sequence (DNA): TGTGCCAGCAGCCAATCTTCCCCCGGCAATCAGCCCCAGCATTTT. This sequence encodes CASSQSSPGNQPQHF.

The chain carries TRBV7-2 and TRBJ2-3; the D gene is possibly TRBD2 (5 bases). The CDR3 loop spans 14 amino acids. Germline lookup yields CDR1 SGHTA and CDR2 FQGNSA. With 1 base removed from V and 6 bases from J, the gap between germline ends came to 11 bases. CDR3 region: CASSLGMDWDTQYF. CDR3 coding DNA: TGTGCCAGCAGCTTAGGCATGGACTGGGATACGCAGTATTTT.

J is TRBJ1-5 and V is TRBV4-3; 10 bases align to TRBD1. The CDR3 sequence is 15 residues long. Germline values: CDR1 LGHNA, CDR2 YSLEER. The V and J ends lost 4 bases and 4 bases, in that order; junction bases with no gene match: 4. CDR3 DNA: TGCGCCAGCAGCCGGGGACAGGGGATGAATCAGCCCCAGCATTTT. The encoded protein is CASSRGQGMNQPQHF.

J is TRBJ1-1 and V is TRBV21-1; TRBD1 is the table's D call, not checked against the DNA. TRBV21-1 is classified as a pseudogene. The CDR3 loop spans 16 amino acids. In DNA form, the CDR3 reads TGTGCCAGCACCTGTTACAGGGGGACGATGAACACTGAAGCTTTCTTT. Protein sequence: CASTCYRGTMNTEAFF.

This clone was seen once. This chain connects TRBV9 to TRBJ1-3; D not certain. This CDR3 comprises 16 residues. The ends were cut back, 0 bases at V and 0 bases at J, with 10 bases in the middle. The germline CDR1 and CDR2 sequences are SGDLS and YYNGEE. The CDR3 nucleotides read TGTGCCAGCAGCGTAGAGGAGATTAGCTCTGGAAACACCATATATTTT. Encoded protein: CASSVEEISSGNTIYF.

The rearrangement links TRBV27 to TRBJ2-7, with 9 bases that match TRBD1. Per the germline V gene, CDR1 is MNHEY and CDR2 is SMNVEV (reference sequence). V lost 6 bases, J lost 4 bases, and 7 bases stayed unmatched. This CDR3 region has 14 residues. CDR3 amino acids: CASRPQGAGYEQYF. CDR3 nucleotides: TGTGCCAGCAGACCACAGGGGGCGGGATACGAGCAGTACTTC.

J is TRBJ1-6 and V is TRBV15, with D perhaps TRBD1 (5 bases). This CDR3 is 16 amino acids long. From germline, CDR1 is LNHNV and CDR2 YYDKDF (reference sequence). V lost 0 bases and J lost 3, with 9 bases in between. The CDR3 loop reads CATSRDRGGYNSPLHF. DNA of the CDR3: TGTGCCACCAGCAGAGATAGGGGTGGCTATAATTCACCCCTCCACTTT.

The DNA of the CDR3 is TGTGCCAGCTCGGGACAGAATTCACCCCTCCACTTT. This encodes CASSGQNSPLHF. The chain recombines TRBV18 with TRBJ1-6; 7 bases match TRBD1. V was clipped by 6 bases and J by 7 bases; unmatched bases: 0. CDR3 length: 12 amino acids. Germline CDR1 is KGHSH and CDR2 is LQKENI.

This clone was seen more than once but under ten times. The J gene is TRBJ2-7, the V gene TRBV4-2; D not resolved. Germline CDR1 LGHNA, CDR2 YNFKEQ. The CDR3 runs to 15 residues. The V end was cut by 0 bases, the J end by 0 bases, with 9 bases between. This CDR3 reads CASSQEHRSSYEQYF. CDR3 in DNA: TGTGCCAGCAGCCAAGAACACCGAAGCTCCTACGAGCAGTACTTC.

This chain connects TRBV23-1 to TRBJ1-2; D is unclear. TRBV23-1 belongs to the ORF category, with a function that is uncertain. Trimming shortened V by 2 bases and J by 4 bases, and 8 bases separated the two germline ends. This CDR3 contains 13 residues. The CDR3: CASSQRESYGYTF. The CDR3 DNA follows: TGCGCCAGCAGTCAACGGGAAAGCTATGGCTACACCTTC.

The V gene is TRBV19, the J gene TRBJ1-4; the D gene is possibly TRBD1 (5 bases). V gave up 5 bases and J gave up 5 bases, with 12 bases separating them. Germline lookup yields CDR1 LNHDA and CDR2 SQIVND (reference sequence). The CDR3 is 14 amino acids. CDR3 coding DNA: TGTGCCAGTAGTTTTCGGCAGGGAAATGAAAAACTGTTTTTT. As protein: CASSFRQGNEKLFF.

The chain couples TRBV18 to TRBJ2-2; 8 nucleotides match TRBD1. Germline V gene lookup returns CDR1 KGHSH and CDR2 LQKENI. The junction had 3 bases not matched to a gene; V was cut back by 0 bases and J by 6 bases. CDR3 size: 15 residues. In DNA, the CDR3 is TGTGCCAGCTCACCACCCATACAGGGGGCCGGGGAGCTGTTTTTT. Its translation is CASSPPIQGAGELFF. Drawing the rest from reference TRBV18 and TRBJ2-2, the complete variable domain is NAGVMQNPRHLVRRRGQEARLRCSPMKGHSHVYWYRQLPEEGLKFMVYLQKENIIDESGMPKERFSAEFPKEGPSILRIQQVVRGDSAAYFCASSPPIQGAGELFFGEGSRLTVL.

The J gene is TRBJ2-7, the V gene TRBV11-2, with TRBD2 matching over 10 bases. The CDR3 consists of 14 residues. Germline V gene lookup returns CDR1 SGHAT and CDR2 FQNNGV. Trimming at V came to 7 bases and at J to 6 bases, leaving 9 bases not matched to a gene. Written as DNA, the CDR3 is TGTGCCAGCAAGGTCTTAGCGGGGGGTCTCGAGCAGTACTTC. It translates to CASKVLAGGLEQYF.

This clone was counted once. The V gene is TRBV5-1, the J gene TRBJ2-1; TRBD2 matches 9 bases. V dropped 0 bases and J dropped 8; count of bases not matched to a gene: 0. The CDR3 is 13 residues long. In germline, CDR1 is SGHRS, CDR2 YFSETQ. In DNA form, the CDR3 reads TGCGCCAGCAGCTTGGGACTAGCGGATGAGCAGTTCTTC. Its translation: CASSLGLADEQFF.

This chain joins TRBV7-8 and TRBJ2-1, with 12 nucleotides matching TRBD2. From germline, CDR1 is SGHVS and CDR2 FQNEAQ. J lost 7 bases, V lost 1 base, and 5 bases had no gene match. The CDR3 runs 16 residues. The CDR3 nucleotides read TGTGCCAGCAGCTTAGACCTAGCGGGGGGGCTTAATGAGCAGTTCTTC. It codes for CASSLDLAGGLNEQFF.

The chain has TRBV3-1 (or the pseudogene TRBV3-2) and TRBJ1-1; D might be TRBD1 (6 bases). The CDR3 has 14 amino acids. The ends were cut back, 1 base at V and 5 bases at J, with 11 bases in the middle. CDR1 is LGHDT, CDR2 YNNKEL, per germline (reference sequence). The CDR3 DNA reads TGTGCCAGCAGCCAAGCCCCAGGGGTAACTGAAGCTTTCTTT. Translation gives CASSQAPGVTEAFF.

V is TRBV5-6 and J is TRBJ1-4; 7 bases map to TRBD1. The ends lost 1 base at V and 8 bases at J; junction bases unmatched: 2. The CDR3 sequence is 13 residues long. Per germline, CDR1 SGHDT and CDR2 YYEEEE. The CDR3 DNA sequence: TGTGCCAGCAGCTTGCGAGGGGGCGAAAAACTGTTTTTT. Its protein is CASSLRGGEKLFF.

This chain links TRBV13 with TRBJ1-3, with 10 bases lining up with TRBD1. The J segment lost 0 bases and the V segment lost 4 bases, leaving 21 bases of the junction unmatched. CDR3 length: 22 amino acids. CDR1 PRHDT and CDR2 FYEKMQ come from the germline V gene (reference sequence). CDR3 coding DNA: TGTGCCAGCAGCTCCAGGAGACAGGGGGCAACGAACCAAGAGAGCTCTGGAAACACCATATATTTT. Protein product: CASSSRRQGATNQESSGNTIYF.